The 17 T cell receptor beta chains below were found in one sample sequenced in a study of tumor-infiltrating lymphocytes in primary liver carcinoma. For each extraction, RNA and DNA were obtained together from roughly 20-30 mg of unsorted bulk tissue. Reverse transcription of roughly 0.5 ug total RNA with a constant-region primer produced TCR beta cDNA. Three nested multiplex PCR rounds, a slightly modified ARM-PCR, produced the libraries for TCR beta. Amplification in the first two PCR rounds was performed using TRBV1-TRBV30 forward primers and a C-beta reverse primer for 9 to 11 cycles each. Each CDR3 protein gets one entry after TCRdb re-called the multiplex PCR reads with MiXCR. The sample shows more than 75,000 distinct CDR3 sequences, 60% to 75% of them seen only once. The specimen was liver tumor tissue from sampling region 1. The subset: tumor region T1, superior pole. These TCRs come from a man between 40 and 49 years old with primary liver carcinoma and hepatitis B virus infection.

The sample holds one count of this clonotype. Since no conserved phenylalanine or tryptophan closes the CDR3, a read error is the likely cause. This chain connects TRBV11-2 to TRBJ2-7; D is uncertain. Per germline, CDR1 SGHAT and CDR2 FQNNGV. V lost 7 bases, J lost 3 bases, and 19 bases lay in between. This CDR3 is built from 15 residues. The CDR3 reads CASNTAPGPCYEQYS. The CDR3 bases are TGTGCCAGCAACACGGCACCGGGTCCGTGCTACGAGCAGTACTCC.

The rearrangement uses TRBV29-1 and TRBJ2-3, with 8 positions matching TRBD2. CDR3 size: 16 residues. Germline V CDR1 and CDR2: SQVTM, ANQGSEA. After removal of 0 bases from V and 4 bases from J, the junction contained 9 bases not matched to a gene. The CDR3 region is CSVEDQSGRFADTQYF. The CDR3 DNA sequence: TGCAGCGTTGAAGATCAGAGCGGGAGATTTGCAGATACGCAGTATTTT.

About this clonotype: Compared with germline, one end of the junction differs, possibly owing to a read error. V gene TRBV5-4 combines with J gene TRBJ2-1; 8 bases match TRBD1. CDR1 and CDR2 from the germline V gene are SGHNT and YYREEE (reference sequence). The CDR3 length is 16 residues. DNA for the CDR3: TGTGCCAGCAGCTTGGAAGGCAGGGGGCAATACAACGAGCAGTTCTTC. The encoded protein is CASSLEGRGQYNEQFF.

V and J are TRBV28 and TRBJ2-2; 9 bases are a match to TRBD1. V dropped 6 bases and J dropped 6; count of bases not matched to a gene: 11. The length of the CDR3 is 16 residues. Germline V CDR1 and CDR2: MDHEN, SYDVKM. CDR3 protein: CASSPTRTGEPGELFF. CDR3 in DNA: TGTGCCAGCAGCCCTACCAGGACAGGGGAACCCGGGGAGCTGTTTTTT. The full variable domain, completed using reference TRBV28 and TRBJ2-2, is DVKVTQSSRYLVKRTGEKVFLECVQDMDHENMFWYRQDPGLGLRLIYFSYDVKMKEKGDIPEGYSVSREKKERFSLILESASTNQTSMYLCASSPTRTGEPGELFFGEGSRLTVL.

This rearrangement joins TRBV11-2 to TRBJ2-1; 7 positions agree with TRBD2. The CDR3 is 16 residues long. Trimming took 6 bases from V and 10 from J; bases not matched to a gene: 18. Germline V gene lookup returns CDR1 SGHAT and CDR2 FQNNGV. The CDR3 region is CASSQLRSSGYKEQFF. Here the CDR3 DNA reads TGTGCCAGCAGTCAACTCAGGTCTAGCGGCTATAAAGAGCAGTTCTTC.

About this clonotype itself: A junction end diverges from the germline sequence, so it may reflect a read error. The V gene is TRBV7-8, the J gene TRBJ2-7; D perhaps matches TRBD1 (5 bases). CDR1 is SGHVS and CDR2 is FQNEAQ in the germline V gene. The CDR3 is made up of 14 amino acids. DNA of the CDR3: TGTGCCAGCAGCTTAGTGTTAGGGGCCTACGAGCAATACTTT. Translating it yields CASSLVLGAYEQYF.

The chain links TRBV20-1 to TRBJ2-5; TRBD2 agrees at 7 bases. V shed 5 bases and J 9 bases; nucleotides not matched to a gene: 15. Germline CDR1 is DFQATT and CDR2 is SNEGSKA (reference sequence). CDR3 length equals 14 residues. CDR3 region: CSAGPGAGSGAQYF. CDR3 coding DNA: TGCAGTGCTGGACCCGGAGCGGGGAGTGGAGCCCAGTACTTC.

With respect to this clonotype: A read error may explain this, as a much larger clone is one base away. The chain employs TRBV2 and TRBJ2-7; D gene uncertain. The CDR3 contains 12 residues. V was clipped by 7 bases and J by 0 bases, with 7 bases between them. Per germline, CDR1 SNHLY and CDR2 FYNNEI. CDR3 DNA: TGTGCCAGCAAGGTGAGCTCCTACGAGCAGTACTTC. Its protein product is CASKVSSYEQYF.

This clonotype was seen a few times. The conserved phenylalanine or tryptophan normally closing the CDR3 is absent here, so this likely arose from a read error. The genes are TRBV6-8 and TRBJ2-7; TRBD1 agrees at 8 bases. The CDR3 is made up of 15 amino acids. With 4 bases clipped from V and 7 bases from J, the junction kept 12 bases outside the gene matches. Germline CDR1 reads MNHGY; CDR2 reads SAAAGT. Here the CDR3 DNA reads TGTGCCAGCAGTTGGGGACAGGTCACTACGAGAGAGCAGTACTTA. Translated, it gives CASSWGQVTTREQYL.

The chain employs TRBV5-4 and TRBJ2-2; D remains ambiguous. The CDR3 extends over 15 amino acids. Trimming removed 9 bases from V and 1 base from J, with 16 bases in between. CDR1 and CDR2 (germline): SGHNT, YYREEE (reference sequence). The CDR3 sequence is CANSVKQRNTGELFF. CDR3 nucleotide sequence: TGTGCCAACAGTGTAAAGCAGAGGAACACCGGGGAGCTGTTTTTT.

This clonotype was seen just once. The V gene is TRBV10-3, the J gene TRBJ1-5; D gene uncertain. CDR1 and CDR2 (germline): ENHRY, SYGVKD. The CDR3 extends over 14 amino acids. Trimming pared 6 bases from V and 3 bases from J, leaving 12 bases between. CDR3 amino acids: CAIRVTSNNQPQHF. The CDR3, as DNA: TGTGCCATCAGAGTGACGTCGAACAATCAGCCCCAGCATTTT.

About this clonotype itself: The junction shows a germline mismatch at one end, possibly a read error. The rearrangement links TRBV11-2 to TRBJ2-1; D not certain. Germline CDR1 is SGHAT and CDR2 is FQNNGV. The CDR3 consists of 11 residues. The CDR3 spells CVSNTSFEQFF. As DNA, the CDR3 is TGTGTCAGCAACACCTCGTTTGAGCAGTTCTTC.

In the case of this clonotype: Its ends do not fully match the called genes, so a read error is possible. The rearrangement joins TRBV4-1 to TRBJ2-7; D is unresolved. Germline CDR1 and CDR2: MGHRA and YSYEKL. There are 12 residues in the CDR3. CDR3 amino acids: CASSQERNEKYF. CDR3 in DNA: TGTGCCAGCAGCCAAGAACGGAACGAGAAGTACTTC.

On this clonotype itself: As the CDR3 is not closed by the conserved phenylalanine or tryptophan, this likely results from a read error. The chain has TRBV6-1 and TRBJ2-3; D remains unclear. The closer fit of TRBJ1-5 to the DNA end suggests the J call may be wrong. This CDR3 spans 13 amino acids. Germline CDR1 MNHNS, CDR2 SASEGT. CDR3 region: CASKPDSTDTQHS. The CDR3 DNA sequence: TGTGCCAGCAAACCGGATAGCACAGATACGCAGCATTCT.

By sample share, this clonotype is medium-sized (0.01 to 0.1%). The chain has TRBV6-1 and TRBJ2-7; 8 nucleotides align to TRBD1. The germline V gene encodes CDR1 MNHNS and CDR2 SASEGT. CDR3 length: 11 residues. The trim removed 8 bases at V and 6 bases at J, leaving 3 bases unmatched. The CDR3 bases are TGTGCCAGCTCCAGGGGGCCCGAGCAGTACTTC. It yields the protein CASSRGPEQYF.

This clonotype was seen more than once but under ten times. This may come from a read error, since a much larger clone is one base off. The chain has TRBV28 and TRBJ2-1; D not resolved. CDR1 MDHEN and CDR2 SYDVKM come from the germline V gene. There are 10 residues in the CDR3. The CDR3 coding sequence is TGTACCAGCAGTAGCAATGAGCAGTTCTTC. Protein product: CTSSSNEQFF.

The sample holds one count of this clonotype. Just one base apart from a much larger clone, this may be a read error. V and J are TRBV25-1 and TRBJ1-2; no clear D gene. The germline gives CDR1 MGHDK, CDR2 SYGVNS. The CDR3 totals 15 residues. The CDR3 DNA reads TGTGCCAGCAGTGAATCCCTCGGACGCCACTATGCCTACACCTTC. Residues: CASSESLGRHYAYTF.